This T cell receptor (beta chain) was identified in a study of vaccination effects on CD4 cells after COVID-19. Culturing for ten to eleven days preceded CD4+ T cell isolation. Nucleocapsid antibodies were negative in the vaccine recipients, who had never had SARS-CoV-2 infection. With regard to this clone: Its specificity is not known.

Between the trimmed V and J ends, which lost 3 bases and 5 bases, there was a span of 13 bases. Germline CDR1 and CDR2: SGHAT and FQNNGV. The CDR3 sequence is 14 residues long. Assay: immunoSEQ multiplex PCR; the TCRdb copy retains only in-frame clones and omits some. This table holds tens of thousands of clones, 82% found once. This clonotype originated in a human donor who received a COVID-19 vaccine. Sequenced here: CD4+ T cells from PBMCs cultured without peptide, sampled before COVID-19 vaccination. V is TRBV11-2 and J is TRBJ2-5; TRBD2 might be the D (6 bases). In DNA form, the CDR3 reads TGTGCCAGCAGCTTCCCGGGCCGGGGGGAGACCCAGTACTTC. Its translation is CASSFPGRGETQYF.